This note documents a single TCR beta chain sequence. Arm-PCR of CDR3 regions with iRepertoire HTBI primers generated TCR beta libraries. TCRdb re-analysed the multiplex PCR reads in MiXCR, keeping a single row per CDR3 protein. The sample lists approximately 400,000 distinct CDR3 sequences, 12% occurring once. The data derive from a study of regulatory T cells in long-lasting Graves disease. Time point meaning: newly diagnosed GD, antithyroid drugs for less than 3 months. The TCR library was made from RNA extracted from PBMCs. This CDR3 contains 13 residues. V was clipped by 6 bases and J by 8 bases; unmatched bases: 7. Germline V gene data show CDR1 as MDHEN and CDR2 as SYDVKM. The same sample was also used in a study of T cells in Graves' hyperthyroidism and ophthalmopathy.

The receptor was derived from a woman aged 18-29 years with Graves disease. The chain combines TRBV28 with TRBJ2-3; 8 nucleotides agree with TRBD1. The material sequenced was peripheral blood mononuclear cells (PBMCs), taken at new diagnosis, from a patient treated with antithyroid drugs. This CDR3 is CASRRRGQGTQYF. The CDR3 DNA reads as TGTGCCAGCAGACGCAGGGGGCAGGGTACGCAGTATTTT.